This T cell receptor beta chain was sequenced for a study of blood T cells in healthy people across ages. The trim removed 3 bases at V and 3 bases at J, leaving 3 bases unmatched. Germline CDR1 reads SGHAT; CDR2 reads FQNNGV. This CDR3 is 15 amino acids long. This clonotype came up many times. Antigen: not known. With a J-beta primer mix and a sample-barcoded 5' primer, a second PCR ran about 7 to 12 cycles. Via MiXCR, TCRdb re-called the 5' RACE reads, giving one row per CDR3 protein. The profile shows under 1,100,000 distinct CDR3 sequences, less than 25% of them singletons. Study-wide findings and caveats: Samples with more naive T cells showed higher observed beta diversity.

The same specimen was also included in a second study, on T cells of mothers and their children. From that second work: The yield was over 9 million TCR beta CDR3 reads from each mother and around 2.9 million from each child. It was found that thymic selection shapes TCR recombination output similarly in related and unrelated pairs.

This receptor was identified in a girl aged 2 to 10 in good health. The sample comprised blood. The J gene is TRBJ2-3, the V gene TRBV11-2; 10 nucleotides match TRBD2. The CDR3 reads CASSFLAGVTDTQYF. DNA of the CDR3: TGTGCCAGCAGCTTCCTAGCGGGAGTTACAGATACGCAGTATTTT. The entire variable domain, with the rest obtained from reference TRBV11-2 and TRBJ2-3, is as follows: EAGVAQSPRYKIIEKRQSVAFWCNPISGHATLYWYQQILGQGPKLLIQFQNNGVVDDSQLPKDRFSAERLKGVDSTLKIQPAKLEDSAVYLCASSFLAGVTDTQYFGPGTRLTVL.